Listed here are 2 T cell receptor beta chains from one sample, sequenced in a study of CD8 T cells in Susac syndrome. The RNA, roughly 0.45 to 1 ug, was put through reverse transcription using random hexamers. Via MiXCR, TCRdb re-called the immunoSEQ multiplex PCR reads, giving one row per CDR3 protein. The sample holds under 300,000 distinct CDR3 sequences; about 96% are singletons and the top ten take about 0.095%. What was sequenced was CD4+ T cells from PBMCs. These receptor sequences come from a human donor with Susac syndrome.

DNA of the CDR3: TGCGCCAGCAGCTTGGCCCCCCGGGACAGGGGGTACGAGCAGTACTTC. Translating gives CASSLAPRDRGYEQYF. The gene calls are TRBV5-1 and TRBJ2-7, with TRBD1 matching 11 bases. J lost 4 bases, V lost 0 bases, and 6 bases had no gene match. CDR1 is SGHRS, CDR2 YFSETQ, per germline. There are 16 residues in the CDR3.

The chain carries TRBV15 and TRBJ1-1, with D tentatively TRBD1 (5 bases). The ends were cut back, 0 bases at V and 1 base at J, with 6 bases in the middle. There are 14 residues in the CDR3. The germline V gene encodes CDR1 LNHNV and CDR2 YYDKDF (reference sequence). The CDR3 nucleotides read TGTGCCACCAGCAGAGAGGGGGAGAACACTGAAGCTTTCTTT. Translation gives CATSREGENTEAFF. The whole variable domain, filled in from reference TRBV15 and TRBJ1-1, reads DAMVIQNPRYQVTQFGKPVTLSCSQTLNHNVMYWYQQKSSQAPKLLFHYYDKDFNNEADTPDNFQSRRPNTSFCFLDIRSPGLGDTAMYLCATSREGENTEAFFGQGTRLTVV.